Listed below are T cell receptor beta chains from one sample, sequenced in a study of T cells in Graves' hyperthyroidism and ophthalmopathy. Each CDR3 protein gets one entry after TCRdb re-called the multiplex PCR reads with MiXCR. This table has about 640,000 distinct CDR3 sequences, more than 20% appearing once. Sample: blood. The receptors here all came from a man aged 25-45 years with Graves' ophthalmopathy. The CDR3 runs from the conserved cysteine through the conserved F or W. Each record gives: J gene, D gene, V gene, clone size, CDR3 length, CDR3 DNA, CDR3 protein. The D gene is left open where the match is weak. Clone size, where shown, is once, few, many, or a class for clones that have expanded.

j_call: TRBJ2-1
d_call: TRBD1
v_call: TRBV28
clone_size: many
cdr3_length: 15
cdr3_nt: TGTGCCAGCAGTCGACCGGGACAGCCATACAATGAGCAGTTCTTC
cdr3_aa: CASSRPGQPYNEQFF

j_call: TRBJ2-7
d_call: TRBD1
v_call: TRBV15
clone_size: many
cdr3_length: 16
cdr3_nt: TGTGCCACCAGCAGAGGTCGGGCAGGGGGCTCCTACGAGCAGTACTTC
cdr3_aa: CATSRGRAGGSYEQYF

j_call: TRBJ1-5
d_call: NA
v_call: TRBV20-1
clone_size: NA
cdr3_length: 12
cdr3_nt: TGCAGTGGAAGGCCGACGGGTCAGCCCCAGCATTTT
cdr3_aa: CSGRPTGQPQHF

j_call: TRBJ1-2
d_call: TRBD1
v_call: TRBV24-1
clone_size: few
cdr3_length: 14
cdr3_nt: TGTGCCACCTCCGGGACAGGGCGCGACTATGGCTACACCTTC
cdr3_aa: CATSGTGRDYGYTF

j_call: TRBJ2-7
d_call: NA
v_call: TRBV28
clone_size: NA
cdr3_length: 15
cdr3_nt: TGTGCCAGCAGTTTATCCCTAGGAGGCCTCTACGAGCAGTACTTC
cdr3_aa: CASSLSLGGLYEQYF

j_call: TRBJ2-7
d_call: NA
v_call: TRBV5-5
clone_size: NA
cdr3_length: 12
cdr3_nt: TGTGCCAGCAGCTACACAGGGAACGGGCAGTACTTC
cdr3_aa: CASSYTGNGQYF

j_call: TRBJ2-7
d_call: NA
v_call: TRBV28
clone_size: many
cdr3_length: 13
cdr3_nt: TGTGCCAGCAGTTCCACCCCTGTCTACGAGCAGTACTTC
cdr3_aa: CASSSTPVYEQYF

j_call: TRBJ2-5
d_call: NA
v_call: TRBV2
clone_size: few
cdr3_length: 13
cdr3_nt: TGTGCCAGCATGAAAGGGGGGGGCGAGACCCAGTACTTC
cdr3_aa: CASMKGGGETQYF

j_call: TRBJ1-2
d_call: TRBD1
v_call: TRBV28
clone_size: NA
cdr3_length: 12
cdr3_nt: TGTGCCAGCAGTGGGACAGGATATGGCTACACCTTC
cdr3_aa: CASSGTGYGYTF

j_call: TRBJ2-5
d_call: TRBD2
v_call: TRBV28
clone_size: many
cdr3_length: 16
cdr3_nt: TGTGCCAGCAGTAAGCGACTAGCGGGATTCCAAGAGACCCAGTACTTC
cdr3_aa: CASSKRLAGFQETQYF

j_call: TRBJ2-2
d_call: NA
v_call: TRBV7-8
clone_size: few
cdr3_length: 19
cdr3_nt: TGTGCCAGCACTACCCCCTGGGGGGGGCAGTCAGTGAACACCGGGGAGCTGTTTTTT
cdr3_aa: CASTTPWGGQSVNTGELFF

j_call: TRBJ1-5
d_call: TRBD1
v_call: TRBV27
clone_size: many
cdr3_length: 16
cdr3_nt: TGTGCCAGCTCACCCGGGACAGGAGGAAGCAATCAGCCCCAGCATTTT
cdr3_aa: CASSPGTGGSNQPQHF

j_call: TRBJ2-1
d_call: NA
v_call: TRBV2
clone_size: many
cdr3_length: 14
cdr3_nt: TGTGCCAGCAAAGCAGCGGTACTCTCCAATGAGCAGTTCTTC
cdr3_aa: CASKAAVLSNEQFF

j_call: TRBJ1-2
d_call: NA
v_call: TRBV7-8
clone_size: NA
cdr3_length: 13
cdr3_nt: TGTGCCAGCAGCTTAGATCGGGGATGGGGCTACACCTTC
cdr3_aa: CASSLDRGWGYTF

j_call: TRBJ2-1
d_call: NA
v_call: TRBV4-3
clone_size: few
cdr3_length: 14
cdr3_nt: TGCGCCAGCAGCCAAGTTTGGGGCACGAATGAGCAGTTCTTC
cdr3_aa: CASSQVWGTNEQFF

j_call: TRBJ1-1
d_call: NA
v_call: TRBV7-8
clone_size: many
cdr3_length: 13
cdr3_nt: TGTGCCAGCAGCTTAGCGTTTGGGGTTGAAGCTTTCTTT
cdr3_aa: CASSLAFGVEAFF

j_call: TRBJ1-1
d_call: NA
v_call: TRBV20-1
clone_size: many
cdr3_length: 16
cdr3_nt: TGCAGTGCTAGAGATCTCTTCAGGGGTGCCGACACTGAAGCTTTCTTT
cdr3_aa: CSARDLFRGADTEAFF

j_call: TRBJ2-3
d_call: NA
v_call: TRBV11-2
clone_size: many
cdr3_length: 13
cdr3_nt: TGTGCCAGCAGCATAGAATCGTCCAACCGCCAGTATTTT
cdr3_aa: CASSIESSNRQYF

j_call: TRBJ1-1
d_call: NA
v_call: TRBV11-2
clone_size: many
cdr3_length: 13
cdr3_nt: TGTGCCAGCAGCCTAACAGATTCCACTGAAGCTTTCTTT
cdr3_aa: CASSLTDSTEAFF

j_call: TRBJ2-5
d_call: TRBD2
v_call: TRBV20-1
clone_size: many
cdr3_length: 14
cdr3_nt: TGCAGTGCTAGAGACAGGGAGGGCTTTGAGACCCAGTACTTC
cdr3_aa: CSARDREGFETQYF

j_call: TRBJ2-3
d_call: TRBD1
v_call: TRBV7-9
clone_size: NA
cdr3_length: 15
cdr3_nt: TGTGCCAGCAGCTTAGTCCGGACAGGGTCAGATACGCAGTATTTT
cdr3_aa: CASSLVRTGSDTQYF

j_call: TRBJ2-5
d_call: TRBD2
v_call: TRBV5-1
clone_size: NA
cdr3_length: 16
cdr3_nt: TGCGCCAGCAGATCGGGACTAGCGGGAACCCAAGAGACCCAGTACTTC
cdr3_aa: CASRSGLAGTQETQYF

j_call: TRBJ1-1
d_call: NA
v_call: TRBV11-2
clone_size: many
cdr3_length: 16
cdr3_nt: TGTGCCAGCAGCCCCCCTGAATTCCCCGAGAACACTGAAGCTTTCTTT
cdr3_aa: CASSPPEFPENTEAFF

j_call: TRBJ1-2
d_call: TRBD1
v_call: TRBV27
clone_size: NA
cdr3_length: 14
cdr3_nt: TGTGCCAGCAGCCCCGACAGGGGGACCTATGGCTACACCTTC
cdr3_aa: CASSPDRGTYGYTF

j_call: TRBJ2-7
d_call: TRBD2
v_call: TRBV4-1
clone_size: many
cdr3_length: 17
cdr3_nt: TGCGCCAGCAGCCACAGGACTAGCGGGAGGGAGGGCTACGAGCAGTACTTC
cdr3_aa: CASSHRTSGREGYEQYF

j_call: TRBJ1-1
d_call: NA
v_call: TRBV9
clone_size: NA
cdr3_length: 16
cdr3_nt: TGTGCCAGCAGCGTAGCCTCGACAGTGGGAGTAACTGAAGCTTTCTTT
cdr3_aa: CASSVASTVGVTEAFF

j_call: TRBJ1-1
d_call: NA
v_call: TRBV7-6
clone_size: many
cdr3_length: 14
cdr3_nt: TGTGCCAGCAGCCTGAACAGGCAGAACACTGAAGCTTTCTTT
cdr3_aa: CASSLNRQNTEAFF

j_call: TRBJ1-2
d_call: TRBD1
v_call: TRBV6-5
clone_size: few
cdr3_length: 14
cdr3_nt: TGTGCCAGCAGTTTCTCCGGGACAGGCCATGGCTACACCTTC
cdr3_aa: CASSFSGTGHGYTF

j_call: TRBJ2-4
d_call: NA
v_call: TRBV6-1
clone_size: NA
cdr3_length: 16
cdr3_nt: TGTGCCAGCAGTGAATTCAGGCAGATAGCCAAAAACATTCAGTACTTC
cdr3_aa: CASSEFRQIAKNIQYF

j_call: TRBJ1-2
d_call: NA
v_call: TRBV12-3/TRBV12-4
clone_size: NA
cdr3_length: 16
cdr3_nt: TGTGCCAGCAGTCAAAGCCCGGGGGGAGGGGCAGATGGCTACACCTTC
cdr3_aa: CASSQSPGGGADGYTF

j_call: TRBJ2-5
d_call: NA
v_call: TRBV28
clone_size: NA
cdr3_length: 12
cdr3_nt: TGTGCAAGCGGGCCTCTTCACCAGACCCAGTACTTC
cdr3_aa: CASGPLHQTQYF